This TCR beta chain was captured by sequencing in a study of glioma-infiltrating T cells after dendritic cell vaccination (dated by TCRdb to between 2015 and 2016). Background on the whole study: The cohort included around 15 glioblastoma patients drawn from Phase I and II dendritic cell vaccination trials, of whom 9 were newly diagnosed and 6 had recurrent disease. Patients received autologous tumor lysate-pulsed dendritic cell vaccination between about 2003 and 2013. To make the vaccine, monocyte-derived dendritic cells were cultured for 7 to 8 days with IL-4 and GM-CSF and then pulsed overnight with autologous tumor lysate. Each patient got three intradermal injections of the dendritic cell vaccine, spaced at biweekly intervals, in the arm below the axilla. Tumor-infiltrating lymphocyte content was quantified and tumor and blood repertoires were compared in dendritic cell-vaccinated glioblastoma patients by deep sequencing of TCR beta CDR3 regions. Survival after dendritic cell vaccination was correlated with TCR sequencing metrics, such as TIL content and the overlap between tumor and blood repertoires.

TCRB CDR3 regions were amplified from approximately 2 ug genomic DNA, or all available DNA if less, using the immunoSEQ assay. The multiplex PCR relied on 60 forward primers for TCR V beta segments and 13 reverse primers for J beta segments. Synthetic control templates were spiked into each sample at limiting dilution to estimate reads per starting template. The Illumina HiSeq System generated sequencing reads of 87 bp. In the paper's pipeline: To remove PCR and sequencing errors, closely related sequences were merged with a nearest neighbor algorithm. TCR overlap was measured as the percentage of unique tumor TCR beta sequences also present in the same patient's peripheral blood. TCRdb provides this immuneACCESS table in a form limited to in-frame rearrangements. Some clones are lacking; in checked studies, under half of them reflect an unresolved V gene, and why the rest are absent is not known. V and J calls and clone size follow that table, whereas D and trimming were derived from the DNA. The sample data list 95,000 to 110,000 clones, and 80% to 90% of these were observed just once. Clones ranked in the top ten supply roughly 12% of the sample.

The V and J ends are trimmed by 1 base and 3 bases, leaving 13 bases between them. CDR1 and CDR2, looked up from the germline V gene (reference sequence), are GTSNPN and SVGIG. Counted from cysteine to phenylalanine, this CDR3 has 15 amino acids. Just the 45-base CDR3 DNA is kept, in frame starting at base 1. Findings and caveats that apply to the study as a whole: No direct relationship between TCR clonality and survival was found, suggesting a diverse polyclonal response may matter. The TCR overlap response model with three groups was called speculative and said to need prospective validation. The cohort was small and heterogeneous, only a few patients had full blood and tumor sets, and even fewer had initial-recurrent tumor pairs. After dendritic cell vaccination, a higher estimated pretreatment TIL content predicted longer time to progression and longer overall survival.

A word on this clone: This clone's antigen is unknown. No much larger clonotype is one base removed from it; base qualities were not supplied.

Selection of patients required sufficient residual fresh-frozen tumor tissue and over two years of available survival data. Although molecular status otherwise differed among the glioblastoma patients, no patient had an isocitrate dehydrogenase mutation. PBMC collection took place before vaccination, two weeks after the third vaccination, and at tumor progression if progression occurred. Genomic DNA was extracted with the Qiagen DNeasy Blood extraction Kit. The sequence is built from TRBV30 and TRBJ2-1; no confident D gene assignment can be made. The sequenced sample was blood, obtained before dendritic cell vaccination. This sequence was found in a human donor with glioblastoma. CDR3 reads: CAWSAPAEFYNEQFF. DNA sequence: TGTGCCTGGAGTGCCCCCGCGGAATTCTACAATGAGCAGTTCTTC.